This T cell receptor beta chain was sequenced for a study of blood T cell repertoires in COVID-19. J lost 3 bases, V lost 7 bases, and 5 bases had no gene match. The length of the CDR3 is 15 residues. Germline CDR1 is MNHEY and CDR2 is SVGAGI. Generated by immunoSEQ multiplex PCR, the TCRdb table keeps only in-frame clones and is missing some. The top ten hold roughly 2.3% of the sample, which has 98,000 or so clones, about 88% seen once. Sequenced material: peripheral blood. The chain combines TRBV6-5 with TRBJ2-1, with 11 nucleotides matching TRBD2. The source is a human donor in a cohort sampled during active COVID-19. The CDR3 region is CASNPTSGDYNEQFF. The CDR3 nucleotides are TGTGCCAGCAACCCGACTAGCGGGGACTACAATGAGCAGTTCTTC.